These T cell receptor beta chains were read from a single sample in a study of preoperative IRX-2 immunotherapy in early breast cancer. Method: immunoSEQ multiplex PCR; TCRdb's copy keeps in-frame clones and lacks some. The table records 34,000 or so clones, about 95% of them present only once. The sample was taken from a patient treated with IRX-2 immunotherapy. The receptors derive from a human donor with breast cancer. Each CDR3 is given with its conserved first and last residue. The order of the fields is clone size, V gene, J gene, D gene, CDR3 length, CDR3 protein, CDR3 DNA. The D gene is left open where the match is weak. Size is omitted from some rows. Given values are once, few, many or a class for expanded clones.

>.|TRBV5-4|TRBJ2-3|TRBD2|15
CASSLRTSGSGGQYF
TGTGCCAGCAGCTTGAGGACTAGCGGGAGTGGGGGGCAGTATTTT
>.|TRBV6-1|TRBJ2-3|.|11
CASSILDTQYF
TGTGCCAGCAGTATTCTTGATACGCAGTATTTT
>.|TRBV18|TRBJ1-1|.|14
CASSATGANTEAFF
TGTGCCAGCTCAGCAACCGGGGCCAACACTGAAGCTTTCTTT
>.|TRBV19|TRBJ1-1|.|14
CASITGALNTEAFF
TGTGCCAGTATCACCGGAGCCTTGAACACTGAAGCTTTCTTT
>.|TRBV4-1|TRBJ1-5|.|18
CASSQGATEYSRNQPQHF
TGCGCCAGCAGCCAAGGAGCCACTGAATACAGTCGCAATCAGCCCCAGCATTTT
>.|TRBV11-1|TRBJ1-6|.|15
CASSLASRGNSPLHF
TGTGCCAGCAGCTTAGCGAGCAGGGGAAATTCACCCCTCCACTTT
>.|TRBV5-5|TRBJ2-1|TRBD1|13
CASSQTGSGEQFF
TGTGCCAGCAGCCAGACAGGGTCAGGGGAGCAGTTCTTC
>.|TRBV5-1|TRBJ2-5|TRBD2|15
CASRGAGGPQETQYF
TGCGCCAGCAGAGGGGCGGGGGGTCCCCAAGAGACCCAGTACTTC
>.|TRBV28|TRBJ1-2|.|13
CASSSPGTGGYTF
TGTGCCAGCAGTTCACCGGGTACGGGTGGCTACACCTTC
>.|TRBV7-3|TRBJ2-7|.|16
CASSRFAGSRWNEQYF
TGTGCCAGCAGCCGCTTTGCAGGGAGCAGATGGAACGAGCAGTACTTC
>.|TRBV9|TRBJ2-3|TRBD2|15
CASCWTSGRTDTQYF
TGTGCCAGTTGTTGGACTAGCGGGCGGACAGATACGCAGTATTTT
>.|TRBV6-6|TRBJ1-1|.|14
CASSYGGMATEAFF
TGTGCCAGCAGTTACGGTGGGATGGCCACTGAAGCTTTCTTT
>.|TRBV19|TRBJ2-1|TRBD2|17
CASSMVGVGGVGNEQFF
TGTGCCAGTAGCATGGTAGGCGTCGGGGGGGTAGGGAATGAGCAGTTCTTC
>.|TRBV6-5|TRBJ1-1|.|13
CASSDTSGREAFF
TGTGCCAGCAGTGACACCTCCGGGAGGGAAGCTTTCTTT
>.|TRBV12-5|TRBJ1-1|.|15
CASGLVLGGHTEAFF
TGTGCTAGTGGTTTGGTACTGGGGGGGCACACTGAAGCTTTCTTT
>.|TRBV7-9|TRBJ2-3|TRBD2|17
CASSSSAGVMNTDTQYF
TGTGCCAGCAGCTCCTCAGCGGGAGTAATGAACACAGATACGCAGTATTTT
>.|TRBV15|TRBJ1-4|.|15
CATSRDRQSNEKLFF
TGTGCCACCAGCAGAGATCGGCAGTCAAATGAAAAACTGTTTTTT
>.|TRBV7-9|TRBJ2-3|.|12
CASSFSTDTQYF
TGTGCCAGCAGCTTCAGCACAGATACGCAGTATTTT
>few|TRBV4-1|TRBJ1-6|TRBD1|15
CASRALTGAYSPLHF
TGCGCCAGCAGGGCCTTAACAGGGGCCTATTCACCCCTCCACTTT
>.|TRBV11-1|TRBJ2-1|.|16
CASIRQGGTPLHEQFF
TGTGCCAGCATCCGGCAGGGAGGAACCCCCCTCCATGAGCAGTTCTTC